The clone carrying this TCR beta chain was detected ten times or more. Its specificity is unknown. These data come from a study of Graves' ophthalmopathy and Graves' hyperthyroidism. General observations from the study: The study's model predicted ophthalmopathy progression at about 68% sensitivity and about 72% specificity. The blood repertoire also included most expanded thyroid clonotypes above 0.001 frequency.

Trimming removed 0 bases from V and 5 bases from J, with 11 bases in between. Germline CDR1 SGHVS, CDR2 FNYEAQ. This CDR3 is built from 14 residues. RNA transcripts were the source from which TCR beta CDR3 regions were amplified. HTBI-primed RT-PCR formed the first round, and a multiplex PCR formed the second. TCRdb reanalysed the multiplex PCR reads using MiXCR and keeps one entry per CDR3 protein. The sample shows fewer than 600,000 distinct CDR3 sequences, around an eighth of them seen only once. The clonotype originates from a woman aged 25 to 39 with Graves' ophthalmopathy. The V and J genes are TRBV7-6 and TRBJ2-7; the D gene is possibly TRBD1 (5 bases). The sequenced material came from blood. Here the CDR3 reads CASSLAPGIHEQYF. Written as DNA, the CDR3 is TGTGCCAGCAGCTTAGCACCAGGGATCCACGAGCAGTACTTC.